This section outlines one T cell receptor beta chain sequence together with its context. Its antigen is unknown. This entry belongs to a study of OX40 agonist ivuxolimab in advanced cancers. Study-wide context: Patients received intravenous ivuxolimab every 2 weeks at 0.01 to 10 mg/kg. Subjects had a mean age of roughly 60 years, with a range of 23 to 79; less than 90% were male.

The length of the CDR3 is 13 residues. V lost 4 bases, J lost 4 bases, and 7 bases lay in between. Germline V gene data show CDR1 as SGHVS and CDR2 as FNYEAQ. Study conclusions and caveats: Clonal expansion among partial responders at 0.1-3.0 mg/kg ranked near the lowest. Antigens targeted by the expanded peripheral T cells were not determined.

This table comes from immunoSEQ multiplex PCR, and its TCRdb copy is limited to in-frame clones, with some not included. The sample carries over 25,000 clones, under 90% recorded once. The sequencing used CD4+ or CD8+ T cells sorted from blood, collected in a trial of the OX40 agonist ivuxolimab. The sequence was obtained from an adult with an advanced solid tumor such as melanoma, head and neck, liver or kidney cancer. The gene calls are TRBV7-6 and TRBJ1-4; no firm D call. The CDR3 sequence is CASSSPFNEKLFF. CDR3 in DNA: TGTGCCAGCAGCTCCCCCTTTAATGAAAAACTGTTTTTT.